A selection of T cell receptor beta chains follows, all from one sample in a study of shared clonotypes between healthy human individuals. Clones were read by immunoSEQ multiplex PCR, and TCRdb kept only the in-frame ones, dropping some. In the table there are about 710,000 clones, approximately 72% of which are singletons. The material sequenced was memory CD4+ T cells sorted from blood. The receptor source for this set is a woman younger than 45 in good health. The CDR3 runs from the conserved cysteine through the conserved F or W. A D gene is named only where the DNA matches it firmly. Clone size is shown for a subset of rows, as once, few, many or a class of expanded clone.

d_call,clone_size,j_call,v_call,cdr3_nt,cdr3_aa
TRBD2,NA,TRBJ2-1,TRBV27,TGTGCCAGCAGTTTATCATCCCCAATAGCGGGGGGGATCAATGAGCAGTTCTTC,CASSLSSPIAGGINEQFF
TRBD2,NA,TRBJ2-1,TRBV5-1,TGCGCCAGCAGTCTAGCGGGACGTGCTGAGCAGTTCTTC,CASSLAGRAEQFF
NA,medium-sized,TRBJ1-3,TRBV5-1,TGCGCCAGCAGCCTCCTACAGGTTGGCTCTGGAAACACCATATATTTT,CASSLLQVGSGNTIYF
NA,many,TRBJ1-1,TRBV5-1,TGCGCCAGCAGCTTATCAGTTGGTATGAACACTGAAGCTTTCTTT,CASSLSVGMNTEAFF
TRBD1,NA,TRBJ2-7,TRBV18,TGTGCCAGCTCACTAGGGACAGGGCAAGAGCAGTACTTC,CASSLGTGQEQYF
NA,NA,TRBJ2-5,TRBV29-1,TGCAGCGTCCCGAGGGGGCAAGAGACCCAGTACTTC,CSVPRGQETQYF
NA,NA,TRBJ1-2,TRBV27,TGTGCCAGCGGGAAGGTGGGGGGCTACACCTTC,CASGKVGGYTF
TRBD1,NA,TRBJ2-3,TRBV28,TGTGCCAGCAGTTCACCCGGACAGGGGGCTATTGTGGATACGCAGTATTTT,CASSSPGQGAIVDTQYF
NA,few,TRBJ1-1,TRBV30,TGTGCCTGGAGCGTTAGAATCGGCACTGAAGCTTTCTTT,CAWSVRIGTEAFF
TRBD2,NA,TRBJ2-4,TRBV27,TGTGCCAGCAGTCTAGCTAGCGGGAGTTTAGCCAAAAACATTCAGTACTTC,CASSLASGSLAKNIQYF
NA,NA,TRBJ2-2,TRBV9,TGTGCCAGCAGCGTAACAGGTAGCACCGGGGAGCTGTTTTTT,CASSVTGSTGELFF
NA,NA,TRBJ2-1,TRBV7-2,TGTGCCAGCAGCTTAGTTTTTCGTGAGCAGTTCTTC,CASSLVFREQFF
NA,once,TRBJ2-2,TRBV18,TGTGCCAGCAGGGGGTCGGCGAACACCGGGGAGCTGTTTTTT,CASRGSANTGELFF
TRBD1,NA,TRBJ2-5,TRBV18,TGTGCCAGCTCATCGACAGGGGGGGAGACCCAGTACTTC,CASSSTGGETQYF
NA,NA,TRBJ2-1,TRBV11-2,TGTGCCAGCAGCTTAGACCCGGGAGAAGGGAATGAGCAGTTCTTC,CASSLDPGEGNEQFF
NA,NA,TRBJ2-2,TRBV14,TGTGCCAGCAGCCCTCCCATTGGGAGGGGGAGGTCCGGGGAGCTGTTTTTT,CASSPPIGRGRSGELFF
TRBD1,NA,TRBJ1-2,TRBV30,TGTGCCTCAGAGCCAGGACAGGGGACCTATGGCTACACCTTC,CASEPGQGTYGYTF
NA,NA,TRBJ2-7,TRBV28,TGTGCCAGCAGTCCCTCGGTGGTGAGTTACTCCTACGAGCAGTACTTC,CASSPSVVSYSYEQYF
NA,NA,TRBJ2-1,TRBV29-1,TGCAGCGTTGAGACTGGGACCGAGCAGTTCTTC,CSVETGTEQFF
NA,NA,TRBJ1-1,TRBV9,TGTGCCAGCAGCGTCGTGGGGGCGGCGGTCACTGAAGCTTTCTTT,CASSVVGAAVTEAFF
TRBD1,NA,TRBJ2-7,TRBV18,TGTGCCAGCTCGACAAACCCGGGACAGGGGGGGCTCGAGCAGTACTTC,CASSTNPGQGGLEQYF
NA,NA,TRBJ2-7,TRBV21-1,TGTGCCAGCAGCAAAGGGATGGGAAGGATTGTCGTCTACGAGCAGTACTTC,CASSKGMGRIVVYEQYF
NA,NA,TRBJ1-1,TRBV27,TGTGCCAGCAGTTTAAGGAATATGAACACTGAAGCTTTCTTT,CASSLRNMNTEAFF
NA,NA,TRBJ2-6,TRBV19,TGTGCCAGTAGTTTTCCCGGGACCAACGTCCTGACTTTC,CASSFPGTNVLTF
NA,few,TRBJ2-3,TRBV9,TGTGCCAGCAGCGTAGTTCAATCAGATACGCAGTATTTT,CASSVVQSDTQYF
TRBD1,NA,TRBJ2-7,TRBV11-3,TGTGCCAGCAGTTTTTTCCAACCGGGACAGGGGTGCGAGCAGTACTTC,CASSFFQPGQGCEQYF